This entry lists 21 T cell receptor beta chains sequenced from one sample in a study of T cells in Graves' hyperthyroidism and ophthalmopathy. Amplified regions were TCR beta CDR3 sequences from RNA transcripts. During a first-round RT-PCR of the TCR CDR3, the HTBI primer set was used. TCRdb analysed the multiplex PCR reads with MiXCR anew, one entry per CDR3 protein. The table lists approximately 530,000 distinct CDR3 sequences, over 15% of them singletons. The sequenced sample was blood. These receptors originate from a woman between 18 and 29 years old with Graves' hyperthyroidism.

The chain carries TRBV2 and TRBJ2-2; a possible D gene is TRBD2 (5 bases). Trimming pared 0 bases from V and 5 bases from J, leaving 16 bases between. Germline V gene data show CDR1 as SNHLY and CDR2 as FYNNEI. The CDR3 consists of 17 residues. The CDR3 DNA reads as TGTGCCAGCAGTGAAGCGAGAGGGCCCATCTTGACCGGGGAGCTGTTTTTT. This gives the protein CASSEARGPILTGELFF. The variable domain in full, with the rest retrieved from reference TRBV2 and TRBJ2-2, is EPEVTQTPSHQVTQMGQEVILRCVPISNHLYFYWYRQILGQKVEFLVSFYNNEISEKSEIFDDQFSVERPDGSNFTLKIRSTKLEDSAMYFCASSEARGPILTGELFFGEGSRLTVL.

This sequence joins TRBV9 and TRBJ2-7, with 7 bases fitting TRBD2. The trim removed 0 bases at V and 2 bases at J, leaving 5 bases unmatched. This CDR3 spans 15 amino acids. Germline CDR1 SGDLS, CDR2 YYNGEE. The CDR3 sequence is CASSVDPGGPYEQYF. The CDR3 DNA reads TGTGCCAGCAGCGTAGATCCGGGGGGTCCCTACGAGCAGTACTTC.

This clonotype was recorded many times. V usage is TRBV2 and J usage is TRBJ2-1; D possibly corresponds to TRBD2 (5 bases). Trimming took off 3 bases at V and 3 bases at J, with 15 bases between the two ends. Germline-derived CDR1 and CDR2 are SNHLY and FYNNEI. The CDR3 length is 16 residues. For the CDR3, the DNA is TGTGCCAGCAGTGACTACGCGGGCCCCCTCTACAATGAGCAGTTCTTC. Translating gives CASSDYAGPLYNEQFF. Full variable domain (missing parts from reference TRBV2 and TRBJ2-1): EPEVTQTPSHQVTQMGQEVILRCVPISNHLYFYWYRQILGQKVEFLVSFYNNEISEKSEIFDDQFSVERPDGSNFTLKIRSTKLEDSAMYFCASSDYAGPLYNEQFFGPGTRLTVL.

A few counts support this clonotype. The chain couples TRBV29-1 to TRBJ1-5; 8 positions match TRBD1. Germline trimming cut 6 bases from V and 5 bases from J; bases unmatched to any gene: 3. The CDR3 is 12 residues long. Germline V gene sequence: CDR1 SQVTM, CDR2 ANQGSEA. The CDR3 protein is CSVLQGDQPQHF. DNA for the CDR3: TGCAGCGTGCTACAGGGGGATCAGCCCCAGCATTTT.

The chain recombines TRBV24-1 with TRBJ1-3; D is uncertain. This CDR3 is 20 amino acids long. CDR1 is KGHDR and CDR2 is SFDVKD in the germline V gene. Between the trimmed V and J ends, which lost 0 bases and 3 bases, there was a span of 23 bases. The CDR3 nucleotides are TGTGCCACCAGTGATTTGCCCTTCATCGGAAAGGGCGTAAATGGAAACACCATATATTTT. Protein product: CATSDLPFIGKGVNGNTIYF.

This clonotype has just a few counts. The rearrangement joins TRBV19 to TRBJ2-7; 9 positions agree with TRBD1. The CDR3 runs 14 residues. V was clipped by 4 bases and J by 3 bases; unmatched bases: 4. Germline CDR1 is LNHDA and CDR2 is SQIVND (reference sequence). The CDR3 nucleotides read TGTGCCAGTAGTACAACGACAGGGGGCTACGAGCAGTACTTC. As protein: CASSTTTGGYEQYF.

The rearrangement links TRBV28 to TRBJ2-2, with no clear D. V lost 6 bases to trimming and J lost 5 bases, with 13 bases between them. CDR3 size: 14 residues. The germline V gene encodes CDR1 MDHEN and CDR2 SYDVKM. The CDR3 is CASRGRSGTGELFF. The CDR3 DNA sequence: TGTGCCAGCAGGGGCAGGAGTGGGACCGGGGAGCTGTTTTTT. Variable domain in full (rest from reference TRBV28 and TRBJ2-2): DVKVTQSSRYLVKRTGEKVFLECVQDMDHENMFWYRQDPGLGLRLIYFSYDVKMKEKGDIPEGYSVSREKKERFSLILESASTNQTSMYLCASRGRSGTGELFFGEGSRLTVL.

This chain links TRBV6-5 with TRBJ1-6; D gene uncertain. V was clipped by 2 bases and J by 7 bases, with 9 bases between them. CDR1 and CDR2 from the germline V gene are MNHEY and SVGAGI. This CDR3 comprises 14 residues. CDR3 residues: CASSYISPNSPLHF. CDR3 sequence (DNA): TGTGCCAGCAGTTACATCAGCCCAAATTCACCCCTCCACTTT.

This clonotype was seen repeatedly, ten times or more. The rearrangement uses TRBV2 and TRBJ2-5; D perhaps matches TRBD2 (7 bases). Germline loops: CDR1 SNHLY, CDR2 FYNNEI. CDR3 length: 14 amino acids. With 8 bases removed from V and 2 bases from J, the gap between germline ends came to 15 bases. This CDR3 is CASSRGGGQETQYF. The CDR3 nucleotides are TGTGCCAGCTCGAGGGGGGGCGGGCAAGAGACCCAGTACTTC.

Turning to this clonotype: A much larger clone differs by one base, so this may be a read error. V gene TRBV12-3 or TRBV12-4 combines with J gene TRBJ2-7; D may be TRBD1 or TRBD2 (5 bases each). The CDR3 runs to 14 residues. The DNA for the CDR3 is TGTGCCAGCAGTTTTCCCCCCGGGGCTGGCGAGCGGTACTTC. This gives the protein CASSFPPGAGERYF.

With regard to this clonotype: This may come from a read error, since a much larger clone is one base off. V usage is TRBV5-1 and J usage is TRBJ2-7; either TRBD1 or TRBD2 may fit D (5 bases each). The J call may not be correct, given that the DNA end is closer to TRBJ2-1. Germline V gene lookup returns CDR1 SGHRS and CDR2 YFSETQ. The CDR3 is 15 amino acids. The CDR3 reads CASSLIGDGSYEQFF. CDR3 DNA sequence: TGCGCCAGCAGCTTGATTGGGGACGGATCCTACGAGCAGTTCTTC.

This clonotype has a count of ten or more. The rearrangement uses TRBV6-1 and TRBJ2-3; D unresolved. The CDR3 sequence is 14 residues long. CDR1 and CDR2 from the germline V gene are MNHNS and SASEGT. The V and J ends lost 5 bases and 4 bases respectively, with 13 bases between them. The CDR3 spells CASSPGPHPDTQYF. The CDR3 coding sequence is TGTGCCAGCAGTCCTGGACCCCACCCAGATACGCAGTATTTT.

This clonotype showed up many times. The chain's CDR3 is CSARPAGGRDTQYF. The CDR3 coding sequence is TGCAGTGCTAGGCCAGCGGGGGGGCGAGATACGCAGTATTTT. The chain couples TRBV20-1 to TRBJ2-3; 10 bases fit TRBD2. The CDR3 runs to 14 residues. The trim removed 3 bases at V and 5 bases at J, leaving 5 bases unmatched. Per the germline V gene, CDR1 is DFQATT and CDR2 is SNEGSKA (reference sequence).

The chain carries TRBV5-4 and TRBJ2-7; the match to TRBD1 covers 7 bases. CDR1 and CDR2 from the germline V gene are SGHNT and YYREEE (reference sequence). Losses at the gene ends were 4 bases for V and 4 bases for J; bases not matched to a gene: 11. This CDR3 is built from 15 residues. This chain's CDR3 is CASSPNRDSAYEQYF. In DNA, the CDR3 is TGTGCCAGCAGCCCGAACCGGGACAGCGCGTACGAGCAGTACTTC.

The CDR3: CATSDLIGRYGYTF. The CDR3 region has the DNA TGTGCCACCAGTGATTTGATCGGAAGGTATGGCTACACCTTC. This chain uses TRBV24-1 with TRBJ1-2; no clear D gene. The CDR3 covers 14 residues. Germline V gene data show CDR1 as KGHDR and CDR2 as SFDVKD. Trimming cost V 0 bases and J 5 bases, with 9 bases left between them.

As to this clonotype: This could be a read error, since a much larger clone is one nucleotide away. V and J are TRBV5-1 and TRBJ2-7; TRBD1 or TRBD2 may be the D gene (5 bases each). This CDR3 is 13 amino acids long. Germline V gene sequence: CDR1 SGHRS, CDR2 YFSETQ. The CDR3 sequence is CVSAHQGSDEQYF. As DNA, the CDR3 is TGCGTCAGCGCACACCAGGGTAGCGACGAGCAGTACTTC.

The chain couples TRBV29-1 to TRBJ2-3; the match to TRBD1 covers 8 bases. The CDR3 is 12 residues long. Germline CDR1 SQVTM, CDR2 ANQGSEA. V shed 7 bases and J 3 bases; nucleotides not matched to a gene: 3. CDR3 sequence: CSERQGTDTQYF. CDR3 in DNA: TGCAGCGAAAGACAGGGGACAGATACGCAGTATTTT.

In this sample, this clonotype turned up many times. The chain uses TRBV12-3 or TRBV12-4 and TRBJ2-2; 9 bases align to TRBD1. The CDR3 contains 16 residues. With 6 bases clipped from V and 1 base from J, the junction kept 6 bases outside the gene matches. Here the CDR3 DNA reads TGTGCCAGCAGCCCAGACAGGGGGAAGAACACCGGGGAGCTGTTTTTT. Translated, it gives CASSPDRGKNTGELFF.

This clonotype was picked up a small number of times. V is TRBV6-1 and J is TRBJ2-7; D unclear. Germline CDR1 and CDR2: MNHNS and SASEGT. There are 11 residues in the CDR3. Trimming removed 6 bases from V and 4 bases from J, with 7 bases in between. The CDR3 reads CASSKGYEQYF. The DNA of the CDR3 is TGTGCCAGCAGCAAGGGTTACGAGCAGTACTTC.

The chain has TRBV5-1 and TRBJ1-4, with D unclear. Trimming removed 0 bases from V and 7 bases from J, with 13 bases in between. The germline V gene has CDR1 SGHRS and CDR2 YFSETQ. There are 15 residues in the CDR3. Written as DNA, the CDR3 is TGCGCCAGCAGCTTGGATGGGGATAGGAGTGAAAAACTGTTTTTT. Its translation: CASSLDGDRSEKLFF.

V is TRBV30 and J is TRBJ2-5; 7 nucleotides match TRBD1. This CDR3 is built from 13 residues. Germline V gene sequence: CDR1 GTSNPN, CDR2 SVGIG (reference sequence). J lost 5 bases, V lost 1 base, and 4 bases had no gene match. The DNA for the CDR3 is TGTGCCTGGAGTGGACAGGGCTGGGAGACCCAGTACTTC. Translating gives CAWSGQGWETQYF.